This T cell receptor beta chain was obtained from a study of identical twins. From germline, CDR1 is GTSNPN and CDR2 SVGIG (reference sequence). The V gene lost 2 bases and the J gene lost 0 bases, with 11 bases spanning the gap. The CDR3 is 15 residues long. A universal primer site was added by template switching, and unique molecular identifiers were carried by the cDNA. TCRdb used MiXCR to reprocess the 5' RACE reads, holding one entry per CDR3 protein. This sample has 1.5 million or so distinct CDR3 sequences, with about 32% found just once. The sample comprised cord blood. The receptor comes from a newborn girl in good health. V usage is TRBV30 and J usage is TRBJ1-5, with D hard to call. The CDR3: CAWSPTTYSNQPQHF. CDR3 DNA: TGTGCCTGGAGTCCCACGACATATAGCAATCAGCCCCAGCATTTT.